These 2 T cell receptor beta chains came from one sample sequenced in a study of blood T cell repertoires in COVID-19. The assay was immunoSEQ multiplex PCR, and TCRdb's table has in-frame clones only and misses some. This sample has approximately 97,000 clones; about 91% occur once, and the top ten carry roughly 4.2%. Specimen: peripheral blood. These receptors were taken from a man aged 18 to 29 with acute or convalescent COVID-19.

V and J are TRBV30 and TRBJ1-1; D is uncertain. The germline V and J ends were trimmed by 2 bases and 3 bases, with 4 bases remaining between them. Germline CDR1 and CDR2: GTSNPN and SVGIG (reference sequence). The CDR3 has 11 amino acids. The CDR3 loop is CAWSRDTEAFF. CDR3 sequence (DNA): TGTGCCTGGAGTCGAGACACTGAAGCTTTCTTT. The whole variable domain, remainder taken from reference TRBV30 and TRBJ1-1, is SQTIHQWPATLVQPVGSPLSLECTVEGTSNPNLYWYRQAAGRGLQLLFYSVGIGQISSEVPQNLSASRPQDRQFILSSKKLLLSDSGFYLCAWSRDTEAFFGQGTRLTVV.

The chain couples TRBV5-1 to TRBJ1-4, with D perhaps TRBD1 (6 bases). CDR1 and CDR2 from the germline V gene are SGHRS and YFSETQ. The CDR3 contains 15 residues. V lost 3 bases and J 6 bases, leaving 15 bases between the germline ends. The CDR3 sequence: CASSSTGRYDEKLFF. CDR3 nucleotides: TGCGCCAGCAGCTCCACAGGGCGCTACGATGAAAAACTGTTTTTT.